A selection of T cell receptor beta chains follows, all from one sample in a study of T cells after yellow fever vaccination. MiXCR was run by TCRdb on the 5' RACE reads, yielding one entry per CDR3 protein. The sample records more than 250,000 distinct CDR3 sequences, 6.8% being singletons. Specimen: PBMCs, collected roughly 46 days after the first yellow fever vaccination. These receptors were collected from a man younger than 35 who received the YFV17D yellow fever vaccine. CDR3s include the opening cysteine and the closing phenylalanine or tryptophan. Each record gives: V gene, clone size, J gene, D gene, CDR3 DNA, CDR3 protein. The D gene is left open where the match is weak. Part of the rows lack a size; the others show once, few, many or a class for expanded clones.

v_call: TRBV5-1; clone_size: many; j_call: TRBJ1-4; d_call: NA; cdr3_nt: TGCGCCAGCAGCTTTTCGGGGGCTCGTGATGAAAAACTGTTTTTT; cdr3_aa: CASSFSGARDEKLFF
v_call: TRBV7-6; clone_size: NA; j_call: TRBJ1-1; d_call: NA; cdr3_nt: TGTGCCAGCAGCCCCGTGAACAGGAGGACTGAAGCTTTCTTT; cdr3_aa: CASSPVNRRTEAFF
v_call: TRBV20-1; clone_size: few; j_call: TRBJ1-2; d_call: NA; cdr3_nt: TGCAGTGCTCTAATCGCCGGGGGTACGCATGGCTACACCTTC; cdr3_aa: CSALIAGGTHGYTF
v_call: TRBV7-7; clone_size: NA; j_call: TRBJ2-2; d_call: NA; cdr3_nt: TGTGCTAGCAGGCTCAGCACCGGGGAGCTGTTTTTT; cdr3_aa: CASRLSTGELFF
v_call: TRBV20-1; clone_size: few; j_call: TRBJ1-4; d_call: NA; cdr3_nt: TGCAGTGTACAGCCGAATGAAAAACTGTTTTTT; cdr3_aa: CSVQPNEKLFF
v_call: TRBV10-3; clone_size: few; j_call: TRBJ2-1; d_call: TRBD2; cdr3_nt: TGTGCCATCAAAGTAGCGGGGGCCGATGAGCAGTTCTTC; cdr3_aa: CAIKVAGADEQFF
v_call: TRBV5-1; clone_size: few; j_call: TRBJ1-6; d_call: NA; cdr3_nt: TGCGCCAGCAGTTCCGGGACGGGTAGTTCACCCCTCCACTTT; cdr3_aa: CASSSGTGSSPLHF
v_call: TRBV6-5; clone_size: NA; j_call: TRBJ2-2; d_call: NA; cdr3_nt: TGTGCCAGCAGTTACGGGCAGGGCTCAGGGTTCACCGGGGAGCTGTTTTTT; cdr3_aa: CASSYGQGSGFTGELFF
v_call: TRBV10-2; clone_size: few; j_call: TRBJ1-5; d_call: NA; cdr3_nt: TGCGCCAGCAGTGAGAATCCAGGAAATAGCAATCAGCCCCAGCATTTT; cdr3_aa: CASSENPGNSNQPQHF
v_call: TRBV18; clone_size: few; j_call: TRBJ2-5; d_call: TRBD1; cdr3_nt: TGTGCCAGCTCACCGATCCGGGACAGGGAAATGGAGACCCAGTACTTC; cdr3_aa: CASSPIRDREMETQYF
v_call: TRBV7-3; clone_size: many; j_call: TRBJ1-4; d_call: NA; cdr3_nt: TGTGCCAGCAGCTTAACAGTAAATGAAAAACTGTTTTTT; cdr3_aa: CASSLTVNEKLFF
v_call: TRBV19; clone_size: many; j_call: TRBJ2-7; d_call: NA; cdr3_nt: TGTGCCAGTAGGATTGGGGACAACGAGCAGTACTTC; cdr3_aa: CASRIGDNEQYF
v_call: TRBV20-1; clone_size: many; j_call: TRBJ2-4; d_call: TRBD1; cdr3_nt: TGCAGTGCTCCCAGGACAGGGGAATTAGCCAAAAACATTCAGTACTTC; cdr3_aa: CSAPRTGELAKNIQYF
v_call: TRBV7-9; clone_size: NA; j_call: TRBJ1-1; d_call: NA; cdr3_nt: TGTGCCAGCAGCTTAGTACAGATTGAAGCTTTCTTT; cdr3_aa: CASSLVQIEAFF
v_call: TRBV6-5; clone_size: few; j_call: TRBJ2-5; d_call: TRBD1; cdr3_nt: TGTGCCAGCAGTACTACAGGGGGCGGTTCGGAGACCCAGTACTTC; cdr3_aa: CASSTTGGGSETQYF
v_call: TRBV12-3/TRBV12-4; clone_size: many; j_call: TRBJ2-3; d_call: TRBD2; cdr3_nt: TGTGCCAGCAGCCTTAGCGGGGGATCAGATACGCAGTATTTT; cdr3_aa: CASSLSGGSDTQYF
v_call: TRBV7-9; clone_size: NA; j_call: TRBJ1-2; d_call: TRBD1; cdr3_nt: TGTGCCAGCAGCTTAGTTCCGACAGGGGACTATGGCTACACCTTC; cdr3_aa: CASSLVPTGDYGYTF
v_call: TRBV12-3/TRBV12-4; clone_size: many; j_call: TRBJ1-6; d_call: TRBD1; cdr3_nt: TGTGCCAGCCGTACCGGGACAGGGGTTAATTCACCCCTCCACTTT; cdr3_aa: CASRTGTGVNSPLHF
v_call: TRBV5-5; clone_size: few; j_call: TRBJ1-5; d_call: TRBD1; cdr3_nt: TGTGCCAGCAGCTTGGAAACAGGGGGCTCTCAGCCCCAGCATTTT; cdr3_aa: CASSLETGGSQPQHF
v_call: TRBV11-3; clone_size: NA; j_call: TRBJ2-3; d_call: NA; cdr3_nt: TGTGCCAGCAGCCAACCGGGCCATACGCAGTATTTT; cdr3_aa: CASSQPGHTQYF